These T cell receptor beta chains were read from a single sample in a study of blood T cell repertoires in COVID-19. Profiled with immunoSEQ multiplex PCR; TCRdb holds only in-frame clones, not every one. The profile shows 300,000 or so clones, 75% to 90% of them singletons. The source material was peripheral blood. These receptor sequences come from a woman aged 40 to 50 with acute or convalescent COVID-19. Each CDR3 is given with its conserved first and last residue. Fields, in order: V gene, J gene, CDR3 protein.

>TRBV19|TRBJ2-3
CASSSRAGGTDTQYF
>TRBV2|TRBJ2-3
CASSTTSGVGDTQYF
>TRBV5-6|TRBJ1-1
CASSLAVNTEAFF
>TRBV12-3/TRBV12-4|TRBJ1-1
CASSTQGTTEAFF
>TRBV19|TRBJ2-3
CASIGSTDTQYF
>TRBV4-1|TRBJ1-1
CASSFPRGIPGEAFF
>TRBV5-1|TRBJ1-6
CASSLAGRSYNSPLHF
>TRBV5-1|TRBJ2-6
CASTFTGSGANVLTF
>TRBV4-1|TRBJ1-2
CASSQSTGYGYTF
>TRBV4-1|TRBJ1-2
CASSQGEGANYGYTF
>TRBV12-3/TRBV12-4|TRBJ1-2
CASSLGEAGSYTF
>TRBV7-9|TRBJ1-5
CASSRDRDQPQHF
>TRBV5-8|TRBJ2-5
CASSLGQIHQETQYF
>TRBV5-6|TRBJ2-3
CASRGLADTQYF
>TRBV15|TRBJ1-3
CATSTRTGQTGNTIYF
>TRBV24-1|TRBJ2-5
CATANGGPPSGTQYF
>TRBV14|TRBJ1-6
CASSQELSPLHF
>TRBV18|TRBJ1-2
CASSPDTSYGYTF
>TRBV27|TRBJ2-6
CASSFTGGVSGANVLTF
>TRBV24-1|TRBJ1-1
CATSVNIDEAFF
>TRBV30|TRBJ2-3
CAWTWGRAGGRTDTQYF
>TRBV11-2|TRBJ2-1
CASSSSSRGGPADEQFF
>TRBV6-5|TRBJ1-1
CASSVDRKNTEAFF
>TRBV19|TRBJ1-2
CASSIQASNYGYTF
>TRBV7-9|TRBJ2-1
CASSLAGDRWRFF
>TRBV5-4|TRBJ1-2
CASRRGTVNNYGYTF
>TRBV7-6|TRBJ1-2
CASSLGTGSGGYTF
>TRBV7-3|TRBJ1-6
CASSLTNAGQGGNDSPLHF
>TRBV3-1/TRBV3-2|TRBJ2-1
CASSLGGPVGDEQFF
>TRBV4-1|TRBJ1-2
CASSQGRGGSVNYGYTF
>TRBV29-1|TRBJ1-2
CSAKDGGNYGYTF
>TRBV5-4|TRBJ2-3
CASSISGVPTDTQYF
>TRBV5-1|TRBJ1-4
CATPGKGREKLFF
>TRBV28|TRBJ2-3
CASRDSGGRDTQYF
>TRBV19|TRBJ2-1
CASSMWIAGEYNEQFF
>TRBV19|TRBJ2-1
CASTHLDSNEQFF
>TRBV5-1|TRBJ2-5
CASSLLAGGPETQYF